This TCR beta chain is drawn from a study of CD8 T cells in ankylosing spondylitis. One entry per CDR3 protein results from TCRdb running MiXCR on the 5' RACE reads. The table includes over 200,000 distinct CDR3 sequences, about 10% detected once. The CDR3 loop spans 12 amino acids. The germline V gene has CDR1 LGHDT and CDR2 YNNKEL (reference sequence). Trimming took off 4 bases at V and 7 bases at J, with 8 bases between the two ends. The TCR sequence derives from a male donor with ankylosing spondylitis or in good health (not recorded which). The genes are TRBV3-1 and TRBJ2-1, with a possible D match to TRBD1 (6 bases). The specimen sequenced was blood, either unsorted or a sorted T cell fraction (not recorded which). DNA for the CDR3: TGTGCCAGCAGCCGGACAGAGAATGAGCAGTTCTTC. It is translated as CASSRTENEQFF.